This T cell receptor beta chain was identified in a study of cytomegalovirus exposure and HLA in healthy donors. Study information: Findings of an earlier analysis included around 120 million unique TCR beta sequences from 190 million or so T cells.

Points on this clone: Its antigen is unknown.

PCR employed 60 Vbeta and 13 Jbeta primers. TCRdb keeps only in-frame clones here, not all; method: immunoSEQ multiplex PCR. The sample is made up of about 55,000 clones, and the top ten hold roughly an eighth of it. The CDR3 extends over 15 amino acids. CDR1 KGHSH and CDR2 LQKENI come from the germline V gene. The V end was cut by 3 bases, the J end by 9 bases, with 18 bases between. Notes on the study in general: HLA restriction was apparent for most CMV-associated TCR beta chains in a later analysis. The authors later found HLA-associated TCR beta chains more clonally expanded than equally common others.

The sample consisted of PBMCs. The chain carries TRBV18 and TRBJ1-5; TRBD1 is a possible D gene (6 bases). The receptor was derived from a woman in her fifties or sixties in good health and CMV-seropositive. CDR3 protein: CASSPGGGPFSPQHF. DNA of the CDR3: TGTGCCAGCTCACCCGGGGGGGGCCCCTTTTCGCCCCAGCATTTT.